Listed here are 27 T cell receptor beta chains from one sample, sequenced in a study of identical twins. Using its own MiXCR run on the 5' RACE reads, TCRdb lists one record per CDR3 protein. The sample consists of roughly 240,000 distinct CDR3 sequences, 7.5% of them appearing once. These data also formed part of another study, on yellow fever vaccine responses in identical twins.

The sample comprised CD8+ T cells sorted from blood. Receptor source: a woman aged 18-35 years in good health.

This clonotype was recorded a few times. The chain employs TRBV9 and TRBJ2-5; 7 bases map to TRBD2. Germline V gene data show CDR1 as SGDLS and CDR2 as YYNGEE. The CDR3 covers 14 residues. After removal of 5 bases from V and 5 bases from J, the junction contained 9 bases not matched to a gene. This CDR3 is CASSDWEGMETQYF. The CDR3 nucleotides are TGTGCCAGCAGTGATTGGGAGGGGATGGAGACCCAGTACTTC. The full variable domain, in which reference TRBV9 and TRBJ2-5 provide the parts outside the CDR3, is DSGVTQTPKHLITATGQRVTLRCSPRSGDLSVYWYQQSLDQGLQFLIQYYNGEERAKGNILERFSAQQFPDLHSELNLSSLELGDSALYFCASSDWEGMETQYFGPGTRLLVL.

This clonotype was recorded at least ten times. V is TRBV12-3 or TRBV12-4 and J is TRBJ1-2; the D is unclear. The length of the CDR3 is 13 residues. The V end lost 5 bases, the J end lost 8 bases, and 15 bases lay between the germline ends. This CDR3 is CASSRVLGMGYTF. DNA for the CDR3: TGTGCCAGCAGTCGTGTTCTGGGGATGGGCTACACCTTC.

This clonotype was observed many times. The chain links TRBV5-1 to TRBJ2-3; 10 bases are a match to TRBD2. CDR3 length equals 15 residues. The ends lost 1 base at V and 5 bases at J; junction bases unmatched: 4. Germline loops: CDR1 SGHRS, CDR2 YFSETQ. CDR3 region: CASSLTSGIGDTQYF. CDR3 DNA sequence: TGCGCCAGCAGCTTGACTAGCGGGATCGGAGATACGCAGTATTTT.

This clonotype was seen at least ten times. The CDR3 nucleotides read TGTGCCAGCAGCCCGAGTGACACCTCCTACAATGAGCAGTTCTTC. It specifies CASSPSDTSYNEQFF. This chain connects TRBV7-9 to TRBJ2-1; D remains unclear. The V and J ends lost 5 bases and 0 bases respectively, with 11 bases between them. The CDR3 loop spans 15 amino acids. Germline V gives CDR1 SEHNR, CDR2 FQNEAQ (reference sequence).

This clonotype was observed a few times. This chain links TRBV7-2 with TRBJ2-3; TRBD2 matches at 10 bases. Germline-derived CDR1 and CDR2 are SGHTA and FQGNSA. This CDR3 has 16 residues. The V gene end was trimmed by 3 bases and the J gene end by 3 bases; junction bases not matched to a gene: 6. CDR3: CASSFRVLAGTDTQYF. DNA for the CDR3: TGTGCCAGCAGCTTTAGGGTACTAGCGGGGACAGATACGCAGTATTTT. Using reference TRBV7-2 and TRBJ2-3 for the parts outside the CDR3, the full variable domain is GAGVSQSPSNKVTEKGKDVELRCDPISGHTALYWYRQSLGQGLEFLIYFQGNSAPDKSGLPSDRFSAERTGGSVSTLTIQRTQQEDSAVYLCASSFRVLAGTDTQYFGPGTRLTVL.

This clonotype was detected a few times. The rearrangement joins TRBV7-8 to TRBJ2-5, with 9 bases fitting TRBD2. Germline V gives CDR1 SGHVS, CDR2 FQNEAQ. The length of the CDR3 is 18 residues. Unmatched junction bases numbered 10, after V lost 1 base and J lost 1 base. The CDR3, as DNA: TGTGCCAGCAGCTTAGGTCCAAAGGGGCGGGGGGGCCAAGAGACCCAGTACTTC. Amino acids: CASSLGPKGRGGQETQYF.

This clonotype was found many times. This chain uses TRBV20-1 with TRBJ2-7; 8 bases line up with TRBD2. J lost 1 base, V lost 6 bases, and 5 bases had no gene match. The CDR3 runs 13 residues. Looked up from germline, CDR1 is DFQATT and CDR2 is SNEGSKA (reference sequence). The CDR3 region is CSARTSKSYEQYV. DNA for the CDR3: TGCAGTGCGCGGACTAGCAAATCCTACGAGCAGTACGTC.

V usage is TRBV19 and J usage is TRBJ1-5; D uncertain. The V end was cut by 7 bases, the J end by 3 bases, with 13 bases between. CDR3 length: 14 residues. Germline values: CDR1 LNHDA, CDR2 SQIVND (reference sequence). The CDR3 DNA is TGTGCCAGTACCCCGAGGGATCCCAATCAGCCCCAGCATTTT. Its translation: CASTPRDPNQPQHF.

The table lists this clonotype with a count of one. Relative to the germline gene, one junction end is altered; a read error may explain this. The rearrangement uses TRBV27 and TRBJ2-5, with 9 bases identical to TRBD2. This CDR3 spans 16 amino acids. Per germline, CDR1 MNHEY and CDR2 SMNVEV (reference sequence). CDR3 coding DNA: TGTGCCAGCGGTTTACTTGCGGGAGGGCCTCCAGAGACCCAGTACTTC. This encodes CASGLLAGGPPETQYF.

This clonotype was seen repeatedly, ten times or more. CDR3 nucleotides: TGTGCCACCAGTGATACGCCGGGGATCGGGGGCTACACCTTC. It yields the protein CATSDTPGIGGYTF. The J gene is TRBJ1-2, the V gene TRBV24-1; no clear D. This CDR3 is built from 14 residues. Trimming removed 3 bases from V and 8 bases from J, with 15 bases in between. Germline V CDR1 and CDR2: KGHDR, SFDVKD.

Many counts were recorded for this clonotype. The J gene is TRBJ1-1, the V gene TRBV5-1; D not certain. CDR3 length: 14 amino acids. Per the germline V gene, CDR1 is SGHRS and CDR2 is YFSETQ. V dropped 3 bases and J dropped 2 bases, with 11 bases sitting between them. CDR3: CASSSRVDNTEAFF. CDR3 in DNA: TGCGCCAGCAGCTCGAGGGTGGACAACACTGAAGCTTTCTTT. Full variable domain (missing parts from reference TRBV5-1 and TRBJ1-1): KAGVTQTPRYLIKTRGQQVTLSCSPISGHRSVSWYQQTPGQGLQFLFEYFSETQRNKGNFPGRFSGRQFSNSRSEMNVSTLELGDSALYLCASSSRVDNTEAFFGQGTRLTVV.

CDR3 sequence (DNA): TGTGCCAGCAGTTACGGGGACAGGTACAATGAGCAGTTCTTC. Encoded protein: CASSYGDRYNEQFF. This chain joins TRBV27 and TRBJ2-1; 8 nucleotides agree with TRBD1. The CDR3 spans 14 residues. Germline V gives CDR1 MNHEY, CDR2 SMNVEV (reference sequence). Losses at the gene ends were 4 bases for V and 4 bases for J; bases not matched to a gene: 3.

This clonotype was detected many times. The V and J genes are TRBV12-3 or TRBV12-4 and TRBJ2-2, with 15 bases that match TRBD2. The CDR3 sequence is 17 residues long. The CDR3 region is CAAFSGTSGRLAGELFF. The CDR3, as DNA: TGTGCTGCTTTTTCCGGGACTAGCGGGAGGTTGGCCGGGGAGCTGTTTTTT.

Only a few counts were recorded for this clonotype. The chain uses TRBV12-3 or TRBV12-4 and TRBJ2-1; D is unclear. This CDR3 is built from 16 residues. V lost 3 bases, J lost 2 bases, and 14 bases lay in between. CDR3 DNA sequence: TGTGCCAGCAGTTTCGGCTCGAGCCCGGCCTACAATGAGCAGTTCTTC. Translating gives CASSFGSSPAYNEQFF.

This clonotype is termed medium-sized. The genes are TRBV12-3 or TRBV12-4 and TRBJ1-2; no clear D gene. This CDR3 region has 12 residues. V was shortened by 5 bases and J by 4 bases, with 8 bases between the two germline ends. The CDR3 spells CASSPESYGYTF. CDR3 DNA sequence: TGTGCCAGCAGTCCCGAGTCCTATGGCTACACCTTC.

The CDR3 coding sequence is TGTGCCAGCAGTTACACCCATCCTCAAAGGGGGGGCGGCGAGGATGAAGCTTTCTTT. This gives the protein CASSYTHPQRGGGEDEAFF. This chain links TRBV6-5 with TRBJ1-1; tentative D call: TRBD1 (6 bases). V was cut by 2 bases and J by 7 bases, with 29 bases left in between. Germline CDR1 MNHEY, CDR2 SVGAGI. The CDR3 length is 19 residues.

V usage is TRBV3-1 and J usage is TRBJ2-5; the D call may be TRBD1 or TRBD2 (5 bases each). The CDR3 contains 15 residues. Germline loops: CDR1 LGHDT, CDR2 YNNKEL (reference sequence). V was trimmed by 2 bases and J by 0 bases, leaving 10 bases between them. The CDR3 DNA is TGTGCCAGCAGCCAAAGGGGAGTGTACCAAGAGACCCAGTACTTC. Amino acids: CASSQRGVYQETQYF.

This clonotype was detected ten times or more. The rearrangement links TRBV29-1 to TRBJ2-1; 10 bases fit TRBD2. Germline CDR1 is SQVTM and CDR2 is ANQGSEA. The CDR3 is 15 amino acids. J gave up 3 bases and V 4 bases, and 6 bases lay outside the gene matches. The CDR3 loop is CSVASLAGIYNEQFF. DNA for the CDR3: TGCAGCGTTGCTTCACTAGCGGGGATCTACAATGAGCAGTTCTTC.

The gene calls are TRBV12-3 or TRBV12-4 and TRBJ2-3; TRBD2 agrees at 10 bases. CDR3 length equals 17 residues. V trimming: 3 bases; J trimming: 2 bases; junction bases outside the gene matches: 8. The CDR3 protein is CASSFGVAGGFTDTQYF. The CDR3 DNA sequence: TGTGCCAGCAGTTTTGGGGTAGCGGGAGGCTTCACAGATACGCAGTATTTT.

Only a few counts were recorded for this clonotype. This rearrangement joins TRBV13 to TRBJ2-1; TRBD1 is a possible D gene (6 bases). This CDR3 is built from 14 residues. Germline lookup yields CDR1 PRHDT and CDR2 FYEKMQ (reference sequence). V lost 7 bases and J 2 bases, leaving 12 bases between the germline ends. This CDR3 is CASKQGTAYNEQFF. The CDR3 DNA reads TGTGCCAGCAAACAGGGCACGGCCTACAATGAGCAGTTCTTC. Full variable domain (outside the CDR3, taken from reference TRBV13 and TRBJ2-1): AAGVIQSPRHLIKEKRETATLKCYPIPRHDTVYWYQQGPGQDPQFLISFYEKMQSDKGSIPDRFSAQQFSDYHSELNMSSLELGDSALYFCASKQGTAYNEQFFGPGTRLTVL.

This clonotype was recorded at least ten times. The DNA for the CDR3 is TGTGCCAGCAAGGGCACCTACAATGAGCAGTTCTTC. Its translation is CASKGTYNEQFF. The chain links TRBV2 to TRBJ2-1, with D unclear. Trimming took 7 bases from V and 2 from J, leaving 6 bases between them. The CDR3 runs 12 residues. Germline CDR1 SNHLY, CDR2 FYNNEI.

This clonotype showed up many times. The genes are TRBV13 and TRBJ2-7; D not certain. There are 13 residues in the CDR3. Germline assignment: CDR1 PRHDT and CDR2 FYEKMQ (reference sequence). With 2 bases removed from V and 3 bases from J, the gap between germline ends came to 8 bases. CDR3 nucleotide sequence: TGTGCCAGCAGCTTAAACATGCACTACGAGCAGTACTTC. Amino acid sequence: CASSLNMHYEQYF. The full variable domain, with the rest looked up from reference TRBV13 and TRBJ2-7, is AAGVIQSPRHLIKEKRETATLKCYPIPRHDTVYWYQQGPGQDPQFLISFYEKMQSDKGSIPDRFSAQQFSDYHSELNMSSLELGDSALYFCASSLNMHYEQYFGPGTRLTVT.

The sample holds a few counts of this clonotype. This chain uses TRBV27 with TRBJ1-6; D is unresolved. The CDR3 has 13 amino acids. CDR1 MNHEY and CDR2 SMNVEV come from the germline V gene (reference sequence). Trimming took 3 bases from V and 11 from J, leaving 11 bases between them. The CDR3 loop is CASSFGGETPLHF. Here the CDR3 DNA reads TGTGCCAGCAGTTTTGGCGGGGAGACACCCCTCCACTTT.

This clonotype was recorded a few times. The CDR3 region has the DNA TGTGCCAGCAGCCTAGTTGTATCATGGGCACGCGAAGCTTTCTTT. It yields the protein CASSLVVSWAREAFF. The chain couples TRBV7-9 to TRBJ1-1; D not certain. The CDR3 length is 15 residues. In germline, CDR1 is SEHNR, CDR2 FQNEAQ (reference sequence). V lost 5 bases, J lost 8 bases, and 21 bases lay in between. Looking up the rest from reference TRBV7-9 and TRBJ1-1 gives the full variable domain: DTGVSQNPRHKITKRGQNVTFRCDPISEHNRLYWYRQTLGQGPEFLTYFQNEAQLEKSRLLSDRFSAERPKGSFSTLEIQRTEQGDSAMYLCASSLVVSWAREAFFGQGTRLTVV.

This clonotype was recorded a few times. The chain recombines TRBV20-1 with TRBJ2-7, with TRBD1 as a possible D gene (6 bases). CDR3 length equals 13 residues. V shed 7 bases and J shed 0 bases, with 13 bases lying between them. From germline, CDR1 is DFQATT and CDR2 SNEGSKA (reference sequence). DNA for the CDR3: TGCAGTGTTCCGACAGGCCCCTCCTACGAGCAGTACGTC. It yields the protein CSVPTGPSYEQYV.

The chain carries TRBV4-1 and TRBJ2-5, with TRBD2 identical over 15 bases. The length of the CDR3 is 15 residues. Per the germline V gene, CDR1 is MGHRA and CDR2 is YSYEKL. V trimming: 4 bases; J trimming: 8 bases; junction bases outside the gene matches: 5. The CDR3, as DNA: TGCGCCAGCAGCCTCGGGACTAGCGGGAGGCAAACCCAGTACTTC. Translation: CASSLGTSGRQTQYF.

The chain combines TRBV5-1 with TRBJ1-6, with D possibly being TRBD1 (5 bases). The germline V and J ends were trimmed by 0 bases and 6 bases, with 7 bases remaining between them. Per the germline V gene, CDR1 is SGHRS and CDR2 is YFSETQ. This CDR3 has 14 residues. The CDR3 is CASSLAQGNSPLHF. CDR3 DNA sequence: TGCGCCAGCAGCTTGGCCCAGGGTAATTCACCCCTCCACTTT.